One and the same sample provided the 25 T cell receptor beta chains below, sequenced in a study of blood T cells in healthy people across ages. A sample-barcoded 5' primer and a J-beta primer mix were used in a second PCR of roughly 7 to 11 cycles. TCRdb passed the 5' RACE reads through MiXCR, listing each CDR3 protein once. Of 1,100,000 or so distinct CDR3 sequences listed, more than 35% are singletons. The sequencing input was blood. The source of these receptors is a woman aged 55 to 70 in good health.

The chain couples TRBV20-1 to TRBJ1-2; 7 bases map to TRBD1. Trimming removed 0 bases from V and 3 bases from J; junction bases left unmatched: 7. The CDR3 has 15 residues. The germline V gene has CDR1 DFQATT and CDR2 SNEGSKA (reference sequence). CDR3: CSARERGRVDYGYTF. The CDR3 DNA sequence: TGCAGTGCTAGAGAGAGGGGGCGCGTAGACTATGGCTACACCTTC.

In its sample, this clonotype was seen a few times. This chain uses TRBV7-2 with TRBJ2-1; D is unclear. V gave up 1 base and J gave up 2 bases, with 9 bases separating them. Germline V CDR1 and CDR2: SGHTA, FQGNSA. The CDR3 contains 15 residues. The DNA for the CDR3 is TGTGCCAGCAGCTTAGGTTGGTCTGCCTACAATGAGCAGTTCTTC. Encoded protein: CASSLGWSAYNEQFF. The full variable domain, in which reference TRBV7-2 and TRBJ2-1 provide the parts outside the CDR3, is GAGVSQSPSNKVTEKGKDVELRCDPISGHTALYWYRQSLGQGLEFLIYFQGNSAPDKSGLPSDRFSAERTGGSVSTLTIQRTQQEDSAVYLCASSLGWSAYNEQFFGPGTRLTVL.

This clonotype was detected a few times. The chain employs TRBV4-2 and TRBJ2-5, with 7 bases aligning to TRBD2. J lost 1 base, V lost 0 bases, and 11 bases had no gene match. Germline CDR1 is LGHNA and CDR2 is YNFKEQ. The CDR3 sequence is 18 residues long. The CDR3 here is CASSQEPAGAAIQETQYF. The DNA of the CDR3 is TGTGCCAGCAGCCAAGAGCCGGCGGGAGCCGCGATCCAAGAGACCCAGTACTTC.

This clonotype has a handful of counts. The chain combines TRBV5-1 with TRBJ2-7; 7 bases match TRBD2. V lost 4 bases to trimming and J lost 5 bases; unmatched junction nucleotides: 6. This CDR3 has 13 amino acids. Germline V gene data show CDR1 as SGHRS and CDR2 as YFSETQ. This CDR3 reads CASSILGGDEQYF. The CDR3 DNA is TGCGCCAGCAGCATTTTGGGAGGGGACGAGCAGTACTTC.

This chain links TRBV20-1 with TRBJ2-7; possibly TRBD2 for D (6 bases). Germline V lookup: CDR1 DFQATT, CDR2 SNEGSKA (reference sequence). The CDR3 runs to 15 residues. V gave up 0 bases and J gave up 3 bases, with 15 bases separating them. The CDR3 spells CSAREAGRDFYEQYF. The CDR3 nucleotides read TGCAGTGCTAGAGAGGCGGGGCGGGATTTCTACGAGCAGTACTTC.

This rearrangement joins TRBV23-1 to TRBJ2-7, with D perhaps TRBD1 or TRBD2 (5 bases each). TRBV23-1 falls under the ORF class, with uncertain function. With 4 bases removed from V and 2 bases from J, the gap between germline ends came to 24 bases. The CDR3 sequence is 18 residues long. The chain's CDR3 is CASSPCRTGTDKPYEQYF. CDR3 in DNA: TGCGCCAGCAGTCCTTGCCGGACCGGGACGGACAAGCCCTACGAGCAGTACTTC.

This clonotype has more than one count but fewer than ten. The rearrangement links TRBV7-9 to TRBJ2-1; 8 nucleotides match TRBD2. The CDR3 spans 15 residues. Germline loops: CDR1 SEHNR, CDR2 FQNEAQ (reference sequence). J was trimmed by 7 bases and V by 1 base; bases with no gene match: 6. CDR3 in DNA: TGTGCCAGCAGCTTAGGAAGCGGGAGAGGGAATGAGCAGTTCTTC. Amino acid sequence: CASSLGSGRGNEQFF. Drawing the rest from reference TRBV7-9 and TRBJ2-1, the complete variable domain is DTGVSQNPRHKITKRGQNVTFRCDPISEHNRLYWYRQTLGQGPEFLTYFQNEAQLEKSRLLSDRFSAERPKGSFSTLEIQRTEQGDSAMYLCASSLGSGRGNEQFFGPGTRLTVL.

The rearrangement links TRBV20-1 to TRBJ2-7; the D is unclear. The germline V gene encodes CDR1 DFQATT and CDR2 SNEGSKA (reference sequence). This CDR3 has 12 amino acids. V lost 3 bases to trimming and J lost 2 bases, with 8 bases between them. CDR3 nucleotide sequence: TGCAGTGCTAGTTTTGGGACCTACGAGCAGTACTTC. Residues: CSASFGTYEQYF.

J is TRBJ2-1 and V is TRBV5-1; 12 bases are a match to TRBD2. Germline trimming cut 0 bases from V and 4 bases from J; bases unmatched to any gene: 8. The CDR3 consists of 18 residues. The germline CDR1 and CDR2 sequences are SGHRS and YFSETQ. The CDR3 sequence: CASSLAAASGRVYNEQFF. The CDR3 DNA is TGCGCCAGCAGCTTGGCCGCGGCTAGCGGGAGGGTTTACAATGAGCAGTTCTTC.

This sequence joins TRBV21-1 and TRBJ1-2. TRBV21-1 is reported as a pseudogene. This CDR3 is 18 amino acids long. The CDR3 loop reads CASSKIGSVLRGSYGYTF. CDR3 in DNA: TGTGCCAGCAGCAAAATAGGTTCGGTCCTTCGCGGCTCCTATGGCTACACCTTC.

This clonotype showed up many times. The V and J genes are TRBV20-1 and TRBJ2-7, with D perhaps matching TRBD2 (7 bases). The CDR3 has 13 amino acids. Trimming cost V 6 bases and J 6 bases, with 18 bases left between them. Germline V gives CDR1 DFQATT, CDR2 SNEGSKA (reference sequence). CDR3 loop: CSARTRGAGEQYF. The CDR3 DNA sequence: TGCAGTGCCCGCACCCGGGGGGCGGGCGAGCAGTACTTC.

Notes on this clonotype: A read error may be the cause here, since a much bigger clone is one base away. The chain joins TRBV10-3 to TRBJ2-4, with 10 bases fitting TRBD1. This CDR3 has 16 amino acids. V shed 6 bases and J 13 bases; nucleotides not matched to a gene: 18. Germline CDR1 ENHRY, CDR2 SYGVKD. The CDR3 DNA is TGTGCCATCAGGGGTATAGGACAGGGGGATACCAGTGTGCAGTACTTC. Its protein product is CAIRGIGQGDTSVQYF.

The chain carries TRBV20-1 and TRBJ1-2, with TRBD1 as a possible D gene (5 bases). V lost 1 base to trimming and J lost 6 bases, with 21 bases between them. Germline CDR1 DFQATT, CDR2 SNEGSKA (reference sequence). The CDR3 runs to 16 residues. The CDR3 DNA reads as TGCAGTGCTAGAGTCAGTCGTCTCGCGGGCAGGGATGGCTACACCTTC. Translated, it gives CSARVSRLAGRDGYTF.

This clonotype was recorded only once. A much larger clone lies a single base off, so this may be a read error. The chain uses TRBV20-1 and TRBJ2-1; D gene ambiguous. The V end was cut by 3 bases, the J end by 0 bases, with 12 bases between. Germline lookup yields CDR1 DFQATT and CDR2 SNEGSKA (reference sequence). The CDR3 spans 15 residues. The CDR3 coding sequence is TGCAGTGCTAGCCCCGACGAGTCCTCCTACAATGAGCAGTTCTTC. It is translated as CSASPDESSYNEQFF.

This clonotype occurred a few times. This chain uses TRBV20-1 with TRBJ2-7; TRBD1 agrees at 7 bases. V lost 4 bases to trimming and J lost 4 bases; unmatched junction nucleotides: 1. Germline V lookup: CDR1 DFQATT, CDR2 SNEGSKA (reference sequence). This CDR3 region has 11 residues. The CDR3 nucleotides read TGCAGTGCTATGACAGGGTACGAGCAGTACTTC. Its protein is CSAMTGYEQYF.

The V call is TRBV5-1, the J call TRBJ2-3, with D unresolved. V was cut by 0 bases and J by 3 bases, with 11 bases left in between. CDR1 is SGHRS, CDR2 YFSETQ, per germline. The CDR3 runs 15 residues. The CDR3 is CASSLVSHKTDTQYF. The CDR3 DNA reads as TGCGCCAGCAGCTTGGTCAGCCACAAAACAGATACGCAGTATTTT.

The CDR3 DNA reads as TGTGCCAGCAGTTACTCCCAGGCGGGAGCCAAAAACATTCAGTACTTC. Amino acid sequence: CASSYSQAGAKNIQYF. The chain has TRBV6-5 and TRBJ2-4; possibly TRBD2 for D (5 bases). V lost 0 bases and J lost 0, with 9 bases in between. Germline loops: CDR1 MNHEY, CDR2 SVGAGI. This CDR3 is built from 16 residues.

This rearrangement joins TRBV2 to TRBJ1-2; TRBD1 matches at 9 bases. The CDR3 consists of 13 residues. CDR1 and CDR2 from the germline V gene are SNHLY and FYNNEI. Trimming removed 3 bases from V and 6 bases from J; junction bases left unmatched: 2. CDR3 bases: TGTGCCAGCAGTGAGACAGGGGGTAATGGCTACACCTTC. It is translated as CASSETGGNGYTF.

This clonotype appeared a few times. This chain joins TRBV5-4 and TRBJ2-1; D gene ambiguous. Germline CDR1 reads SGHNT; CDR2 reads YYREEE (reference sequence). Trimming shortened V by 3 bases and J by 9 bases, and 10 bases separated the two germline ends. CDR3 length: 12 amino acids. The CDR3 sequence: CASSSPELEQFF. DNA of the CDR3: TGTGCCAGCAGCTCCCCGGAGCTTGAGCAGTTCTTC.

The chain uses TRBV5-1 and TRBJ2-7; TRBD1 is a possible D gene (6 bases). This CDR3 comprises 15 residues. Germline CDR1 is SGHRS and CDR2 is YFSETQ. V lost 5 bases, J lost 4 bases, and 19 bases lay in between. The CDR3 region is CASSWDMTGPYEQYF. In nucleotides, the CDR3 is TGCGCCAGCAGTTGGGATATGACAGGTCCTTACGAGCAGTACTTC.

This chain joins TRBV11-2 and TRBJ1-1, with D perhaps matching TRBD1 (5 bases). From germline, CDR1 is SGHAT and CDR2 FQNNGV. The germline V and J ends were trimmed by 2 bases and 1 base, with 20 bases remaining between them. CDR3 length: 18 amino acids. In DNA form, the CDR3 reads TGTGCCAGCAGCTTACTGAACAGGCTTTTAGTTACGAACACTGAAGCTTTCTTT. This sequence encodes CASSLLNRLLVTNTEAFF.

CDR3: CASSYSIIRLPYNEQFF. CDR3 nucleotide sequence: TGTGCCAGCAGTTACTCGATAATCCGCCTTCCTTACAATGAGCAGTTCTTC. The rearrangement uses TRBV6-6 and TRBJ2-1; no clear D gene. This CDR3 spans 17 amino acids. CDR1 is MNHNY, CDR2 SVGAGI, per germline (reference sequence). V lost 0 bases, J lost 4 bases, and 16 bases lay in between.

The CDR3 protein is CASGFPPGVGTEAFF. The DNA for the CDR3 is TGTGCTAGTGGTTTCCCTCCGGGAGTAGGTACTGAAGCTTTCTTT. The J gene is TRBJ1-1, the V gene TRBV12-5; D remains ambiguous. The germline gives CDR1 LGHNT, CDR2 FRNRAP. V lost 3 bases and J 5 bases, leaving 16 bases between the germline ends. There are 15 residues in the CDR3.

The chain is built from TRBV29-1 and TRBJ2-1; 7 nucleotides align to TRBD1. CDR3 length: 14 residues. Germline lookup yields CDR1 SQVTM and CDR2 ANQGSEA. The J segment lost 0 bases and the V segment lost 3 bases, leaving 2 bases of the junction unmatched. The DNA of the CDR3 is TGCAGCGTTGACACAGGGGTCTCCTACAATGAGCAGTTCTTC. As protein: CSVDTGVSYNEQFF.

This clonotype has more than one count but fewer than ten. The gene calls are TRBV28 and TRBJ2-5; TRBD2 aligns across 7 bases. This CDR3 has 17 amino acids. The junction had 12 bases not matched to a gene; V was cut back by 3 bases and J by 2 bases. Germline-derived CDR1 and CDR2 are MDHEN and SYDVKM. The DNA for the CDR3 is TGTGCCAGCAGTTTTCGGCTAGCGGAAGACCCTCAAGAGACCCAGTACTTC. As protein: CASSFRLAEDPQETQYF.